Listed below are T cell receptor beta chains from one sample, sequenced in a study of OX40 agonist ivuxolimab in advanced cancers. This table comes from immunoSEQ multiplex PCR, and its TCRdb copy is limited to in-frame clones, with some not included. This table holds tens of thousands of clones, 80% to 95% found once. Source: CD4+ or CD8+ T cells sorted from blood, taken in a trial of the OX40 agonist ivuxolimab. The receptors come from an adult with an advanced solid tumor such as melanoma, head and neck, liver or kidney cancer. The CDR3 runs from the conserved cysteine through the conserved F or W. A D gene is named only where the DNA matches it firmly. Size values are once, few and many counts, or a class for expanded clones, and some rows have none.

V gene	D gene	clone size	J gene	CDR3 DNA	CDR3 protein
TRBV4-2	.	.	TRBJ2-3	TGTGCCAGCAGCCAAGGGCCGGGATTGGCAGATACGCAGTATTTT	CASSQGPGLADTQYF
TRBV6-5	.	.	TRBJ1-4	TGTGCCAGCAGTTACTCGCGTATAACTAATGAAAAACTGTTTTTT	CASSYSRITNEKLFF
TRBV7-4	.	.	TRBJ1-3	TGTGCCAGCAGCTTAGGGGGGAGGAGCTCTGGAAACACCATATATTTT	CASSLGGRSSGNTIYF
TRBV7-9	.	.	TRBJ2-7	TGTGCCAGCAGCCTCAGGGTCTACGAGCAGTACTTC	CASSLRVYEQYF
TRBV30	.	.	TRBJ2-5	TGTGCCTGGAGTAGTGGGTTCCCACAAGAGACCCAGTACTTC	CAWSSGFPQETQYF
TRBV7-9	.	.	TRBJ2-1	TGTGCCAGTCAAGCGGGTGGTTACAATGAGCAGTTCTTC	CASQAGGYNEQFF
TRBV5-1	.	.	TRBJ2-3	TGCGCCAGCACCAGCGGACCTAGCACAGATACGCAGTATTTT	CASTSGPSTDTQYF
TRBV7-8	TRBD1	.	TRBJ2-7	TGTGCCAGCAGCCCTCGGGACAGTCTAAACTACGAGCAGTACTTC	CASSPRDSLNYEQYF
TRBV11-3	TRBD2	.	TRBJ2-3	TGTGCCAGCAGCTTAGATAGGCCTAGCGGGGGCCGCACGCGGGATACGCAGTATTTT	CASSLDRPSGGRTRDTQYF
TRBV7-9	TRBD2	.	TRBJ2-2	TGTGCCAGCAGTCTAAGGGGACTAGCGGGAGCGACCGGGGAGCTGTTTTTT	CASSLRGLAGATGELFF
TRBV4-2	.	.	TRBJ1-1	TGTGCCAGCAGCCAACACTCGGACAAGAACACTGAAGCTTTCTTT	CASSQHSDKNTEAFF
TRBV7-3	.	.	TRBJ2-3	TGTGCCAGCTCCAACGAGGGGGGTGGGACAGATACGCAGTATTTT	CASSNEGGGTDTQYF
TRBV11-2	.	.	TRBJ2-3	TGTGCCAGCAGCTTAGGGTCTCAGGATACGCAGTATTTT	CASSLGSQDTQYF
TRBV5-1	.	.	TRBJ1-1	TGCGCCAGCAGCGGGGCTTTTTCGAACACTGAAGCTTTCTTT	CASSGAFSNTEAFF
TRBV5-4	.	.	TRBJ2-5	TGTGCCAGCAGCAGGTTAGAGGGATTCACAGAGACCCAGTACTTC	CASSRLEGFTETQYF
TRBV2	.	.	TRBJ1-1	TGTGCCAGCAGCCCGGGACGGCTGAACACTGAAGCTTTCTTT	CASSPGRLNTEAFF
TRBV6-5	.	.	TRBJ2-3	TGTGCCAGCATCGTTTCGGCGGGGGCCGTAGATACGCAGTATTTT	CASIVSAGAVDTQYF
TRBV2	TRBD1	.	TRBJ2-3	TGTGCCAGCAGTCAGAGCAGGGAGACAGGGGGCTTAAGCACAGATACGCAGTATTTT	CASSQSRETGGLSTDTQYF
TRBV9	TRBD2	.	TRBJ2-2	TGTGCCAGCAGCGTACTGGCGGGGGGGCCTTCCGGGGAGCTGTTTTTT	CASSVLAGGPSGELFF
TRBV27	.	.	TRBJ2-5	TGTGCCAGCAGTAAACTATCAGACCCGAAAGAGACCCAGTACTTC	CASSKLSDPKETQYF
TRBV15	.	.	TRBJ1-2	TGTGCCACCAGCAGAGTGGTCGGCTCGGGCTACACCTTC	CATSRVVGSGYTF
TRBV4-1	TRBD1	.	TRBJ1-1	TGCGCCAGCAGCCAAGCCTCAGACAGGGGGAATATGAACACTGAAGCTTTCTTT	CASSQASDRGNMNTEAFF
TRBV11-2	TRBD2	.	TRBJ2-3	TGTGCCAGCAGCTTAACCCCGCTAGCGGGGGGGCTCGGCACAGATACGCAGTATTTT	CASSLTPLAGGLGTDTQYF
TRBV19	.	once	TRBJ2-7	TGTGCCAGTAGTATACTGGGCGGGCGTCGATTGAGCTCCTACGAGCAGTACTTC	CASSILGGRRLSSYEQYF
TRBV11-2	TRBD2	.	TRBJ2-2	TGTGCCAGCAGCAGAAGCGGGGGGGGCACCGGGGAGCTGTTTTTT	CASSRSGGGTGELFF
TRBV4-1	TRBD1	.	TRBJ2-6	TGCGCCAGCAGCCAAGGGACAGGGGGCGCTTCCTTCTCTGGGGCCAACGTCCTGACTTTC	CASSQGTGGASFSGANVLTF
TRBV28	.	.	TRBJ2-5	TGTGCCAGCAGTTTCGGCCATAACGGGCGGGAGACCCAGTACTTC	CASSFGHNGRETQYF
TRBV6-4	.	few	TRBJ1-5	TGTGCCAGCAGTGAAGGGTCCAATCAGCCCCAGCATTTT	CASSEGSNQPQHF
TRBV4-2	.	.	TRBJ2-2	TGTGCCAGCAGCCAAATCAGACTAGTCAGCGGGGAGCTGTTTTTT	CASSQIRLVSGELFF
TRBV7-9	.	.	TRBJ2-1	TGTGCCAGCAGCTTACAATCGGGGGCTGGGCGGAATGAGCAGTTCTTC	CASSLQSGAGRNEQFF
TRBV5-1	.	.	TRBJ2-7	TGCGCCAGCAGCTTGGAATCGGGCAGGGCCTACGAGCAGTACTTC	CASSLESGRAYEQYF
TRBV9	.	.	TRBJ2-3	TGTGCCAGCAGCGTACGGGGCGGGAGCACAGATACGCAGTATTTT	CASSVRGGSTDTQYF
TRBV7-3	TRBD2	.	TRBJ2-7	TGTGCCAGCAGTCTCTACGCTAGCGGGAGCACGGGGGAGCAGTACTTC	CASSLYASGSTGEQYF
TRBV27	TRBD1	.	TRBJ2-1	TGTGCCAGCAGTACAAAAGTCGGCAGGGGGTCCTACAATGAGCAGTTCTTC	CASSTKVGRGSYNEQFF
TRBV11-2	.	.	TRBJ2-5	TGTGCCAGCAGCTTAGATCTATTGACACGTCAAGAGACCCAGTACTTC	CASSLDLLTRQETQYF
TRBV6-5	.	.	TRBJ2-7	TGTGCCAGCAGCCTCGTCGGGAGGGGGCAGTACGAGCAGTACTTC	CASSLVGRGQYEQYF
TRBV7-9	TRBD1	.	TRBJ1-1	TGTGCCAGCAGGGAGACAGGGTTGAACACTGAAGCTTTCTTT	CASRETGLNTEAFF
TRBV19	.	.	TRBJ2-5	TGTGCCAGTAGTATAAAAGAGACCCAGTACTTC	CASSIKETQYF
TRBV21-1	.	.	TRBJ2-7	TGTGCCAGCAGCAAATCGATTGACAGGACCTTCTCCTACGAGCAGTACTTC	CASSKSIDRTFSYEQYF
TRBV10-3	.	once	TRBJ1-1	TGTGCCATCAGGCAGGGGCTCGACACTGAAGCTTTCTTT	CAIRQGLDTEAFF
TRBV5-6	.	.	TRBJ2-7	TGTGCCAGCAGCTTGTCGGGGGAGCAGTACTTC	CASSLSGEQYF
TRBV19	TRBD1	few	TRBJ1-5	TGTGCCAGTAGTCAGGGGGCGGGTCAGCCCCAGCATTTT	CASSQGAGQPQHF
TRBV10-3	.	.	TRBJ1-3	TGTGCCATCAGTCGAGACAGTGCCTCTGGAAACACCATATATTTT	CAISRDSASGNTIYF
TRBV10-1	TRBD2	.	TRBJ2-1	TGCGCCAGCAGTGAGTCCGGGGGAGGACTAGCGGGAAACAATGAGCAGTTCTTC	CASSESGGGLAGNNEQFF
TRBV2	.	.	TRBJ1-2	TGTGCCAGCAGTGAATGGAGGGTTCAGGGCACTTCCTATGGCTACACCTTC	CASSEWRVQGTSYGYTF
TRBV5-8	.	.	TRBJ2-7	TGTGCCAGCAGCGCGAGGGGTAGTTCCTACGAGCAGTACTTC	CASSARGSSYEQYF
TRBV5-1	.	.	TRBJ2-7	TGCGCCAGCAGCTTGGGCCTAGCGTCGAGCTCCTACGAGCAGTACTTC	CASSLGLASSSYEQYF
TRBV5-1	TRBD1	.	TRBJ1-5	TGCGCCAGCAGCTTGGGACAGGGGGACCAGCCCCAGCATTTT	CASSLGQGDQPQHF
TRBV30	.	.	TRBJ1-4	TGTGCCTGGAGTGAGAACCTACGAGGTGAAAAACTGTTTTTT	CAWSENLRGEKLFF